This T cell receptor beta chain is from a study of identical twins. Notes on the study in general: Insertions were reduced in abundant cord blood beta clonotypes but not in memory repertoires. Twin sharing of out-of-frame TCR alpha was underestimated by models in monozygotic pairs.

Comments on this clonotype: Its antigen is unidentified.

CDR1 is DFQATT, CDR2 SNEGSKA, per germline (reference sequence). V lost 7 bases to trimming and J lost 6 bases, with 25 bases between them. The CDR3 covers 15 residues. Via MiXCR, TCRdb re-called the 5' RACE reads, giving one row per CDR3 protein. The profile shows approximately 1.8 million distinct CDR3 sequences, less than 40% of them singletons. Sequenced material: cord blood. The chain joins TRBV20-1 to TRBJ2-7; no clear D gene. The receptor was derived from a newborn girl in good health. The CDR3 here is CSGAEENPYVGEQYF. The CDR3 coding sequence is TGCAGTGGGGCAGAAGAAAATCCTTATGTGGGCGAGCAGTACTTC.